This TCR beta chain was captured by sequencing in a study of T cell responses to AZD1222 COVID-19 vaccine. This CDR3 region has 15 residues. The germline V gene has CDR1 SGHTA and CDR2 FQGTGA. J lost 4 bases, V lost 1 base, and 5 bases had no gene match. Sequencing was performed with immunoSEQ multiplex PCR; in TCRdb, only in-frame clones are kept and a portion is missing. The data contain about 150,000 clones, 91% of them seen just once; the ten biggest clones take up about 4%. This clonotype originated in an adult who received the AZD1222 COVID-19 vaccine. The material sequenced was peripheral blood, taken 28 days after the second AZD1222 dose. This chain joins TRBV7-3 and TRBJ1-2; 8 bases align to TRBD1. CDR3 coding DNA: TGTGCCAGCAGCTTAAGTGCAGGGGGCGTCTATGGCTACACCTTC. This gives the protein CASSLSAGGVYGYTF.